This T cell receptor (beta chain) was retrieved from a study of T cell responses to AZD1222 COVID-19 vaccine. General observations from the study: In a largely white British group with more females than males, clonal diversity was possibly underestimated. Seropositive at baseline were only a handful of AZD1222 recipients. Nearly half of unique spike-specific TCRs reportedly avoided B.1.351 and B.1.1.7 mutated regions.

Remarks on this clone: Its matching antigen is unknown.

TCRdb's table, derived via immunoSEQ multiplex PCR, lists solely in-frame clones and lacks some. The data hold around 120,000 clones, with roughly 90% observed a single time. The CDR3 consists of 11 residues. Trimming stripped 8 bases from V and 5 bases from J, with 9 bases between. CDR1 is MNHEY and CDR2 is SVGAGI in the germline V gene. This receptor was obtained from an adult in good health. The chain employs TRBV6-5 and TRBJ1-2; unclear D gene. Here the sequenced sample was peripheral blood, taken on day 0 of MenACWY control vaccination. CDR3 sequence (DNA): TGTGCCAGCCGGTTGGATTATGGCTACACCTTC. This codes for CASRLDYGYTF.